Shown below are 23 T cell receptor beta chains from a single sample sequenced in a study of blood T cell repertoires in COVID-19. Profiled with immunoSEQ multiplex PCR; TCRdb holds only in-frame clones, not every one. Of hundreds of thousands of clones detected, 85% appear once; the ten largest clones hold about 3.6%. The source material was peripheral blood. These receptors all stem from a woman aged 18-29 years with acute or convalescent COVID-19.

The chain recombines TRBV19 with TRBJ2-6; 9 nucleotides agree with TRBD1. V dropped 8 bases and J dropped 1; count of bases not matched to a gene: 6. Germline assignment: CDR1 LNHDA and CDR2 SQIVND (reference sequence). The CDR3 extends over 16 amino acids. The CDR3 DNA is TGTGCCAGTTTTAGGACAGGGGCGTCTGGGGCCAACGTCCTGACTTTC. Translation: CASFRTGASGANVLTF.

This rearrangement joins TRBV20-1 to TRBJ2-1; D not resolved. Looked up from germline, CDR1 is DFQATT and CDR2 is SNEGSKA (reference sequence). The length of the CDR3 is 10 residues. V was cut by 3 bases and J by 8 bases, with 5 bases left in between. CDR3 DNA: TGCAGTGCTAGCATAGATGAGCAGTTCTTC. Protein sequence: CSASIDEQFF.

The CDR3 nucleotides read TGTGCCACTTCTAGAGGCGGGAGGAATGAGCAGTTCTTC. Amino acid sequence: CATSRGGRNEQFF. V gene TRBV19 combines with J gene TRBJ2-1; TRBD2 aligns across 8 bases. The J segment lost 7 bases and the V segment lost 10 bases, leaving 9 bases of the junction unmatched. The CDR3 covers 13 residues. Germline V gene sequence: CDR1 LNHDA, CDR2 SQIVND (reference sequence).

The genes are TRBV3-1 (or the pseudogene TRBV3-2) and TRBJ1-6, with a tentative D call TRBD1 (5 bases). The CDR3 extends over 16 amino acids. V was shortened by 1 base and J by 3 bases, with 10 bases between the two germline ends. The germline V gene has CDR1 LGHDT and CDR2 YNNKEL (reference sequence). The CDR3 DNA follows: TGTGCCAGCAGCCAAGCAAGACAGAACTATAATTCACCCCTCCACTTT. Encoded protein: CASSQARQNYNSPLHF.

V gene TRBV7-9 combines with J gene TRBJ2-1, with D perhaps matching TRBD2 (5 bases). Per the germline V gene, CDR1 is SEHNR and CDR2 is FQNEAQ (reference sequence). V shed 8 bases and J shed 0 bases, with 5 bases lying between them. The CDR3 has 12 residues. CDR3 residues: CASRDSYNEQFF. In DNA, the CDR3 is TGTGCCAGCCGGGACTCCTACAATGAGCAGTTCTTC.

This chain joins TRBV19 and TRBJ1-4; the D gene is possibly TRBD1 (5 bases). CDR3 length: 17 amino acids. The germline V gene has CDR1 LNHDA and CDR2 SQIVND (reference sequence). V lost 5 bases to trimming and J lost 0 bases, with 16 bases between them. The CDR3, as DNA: TGTGCCAGTAGTTGGTATTCGGGGGTTGCAACTAATGAAAAACTGTTTTTT. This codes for CASSWYSGVATNEKLFF.

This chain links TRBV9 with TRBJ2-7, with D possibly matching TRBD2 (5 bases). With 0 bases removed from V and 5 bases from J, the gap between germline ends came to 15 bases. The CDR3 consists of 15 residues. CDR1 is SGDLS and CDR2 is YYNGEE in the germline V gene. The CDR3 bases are TGTGCCAGCAGCGTAGACGGGGAGAGGATAGACGAGCAGTACTTC. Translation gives CASSVDGERIDEQYF.

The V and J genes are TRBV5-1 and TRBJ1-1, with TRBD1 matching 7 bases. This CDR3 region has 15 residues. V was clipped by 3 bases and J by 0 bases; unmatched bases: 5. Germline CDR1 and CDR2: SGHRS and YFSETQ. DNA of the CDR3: TGCGCCAGCAGCTCCTCAGACAGGGTGAACACTGAAGCTTTCTTT. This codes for CASSSSDRVNTEAFF.

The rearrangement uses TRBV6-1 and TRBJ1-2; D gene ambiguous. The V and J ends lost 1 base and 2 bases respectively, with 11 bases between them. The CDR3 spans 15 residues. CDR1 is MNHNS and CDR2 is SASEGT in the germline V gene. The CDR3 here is CASSEVGRVNYGYTF. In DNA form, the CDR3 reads TGTGCCAGCAGTGAAGTGGGGAGAGTGAACTATGGCTACACCTTC.

The CDR3 here is CASSPQGTGELFF. The CDR3 coding sequence is TGTGCCAGCAGCCCCCAGGGCACCGGGGAGCTGTTTTTT. V usage is TRBV2 and J usage is TRBJ2-2, with TRBD1 as a possible D gene (5 bases). CDR1 is SNHLY, CDR2 FYNNEI, per germline. Between the trimmed V and J ends, which lost 6 bases and 4 bases, there was a span of 9 bases. CDR3 length equals 13 residues.

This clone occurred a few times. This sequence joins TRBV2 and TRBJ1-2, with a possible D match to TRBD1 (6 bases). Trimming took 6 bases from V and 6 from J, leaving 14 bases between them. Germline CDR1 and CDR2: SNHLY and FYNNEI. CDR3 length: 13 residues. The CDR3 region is CASRDGGRDGYTF. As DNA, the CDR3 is TGTGCCAGCAGGGACGGGGGGCGCGATGGCTACACCTTC.

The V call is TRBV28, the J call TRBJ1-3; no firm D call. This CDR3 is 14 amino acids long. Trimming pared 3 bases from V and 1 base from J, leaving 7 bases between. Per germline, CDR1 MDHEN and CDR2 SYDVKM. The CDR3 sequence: CASSFPGSGNTIYF. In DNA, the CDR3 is TGTGCCAGCAGTTTCCCGGGATCTGGAAACACCATATATTTT.

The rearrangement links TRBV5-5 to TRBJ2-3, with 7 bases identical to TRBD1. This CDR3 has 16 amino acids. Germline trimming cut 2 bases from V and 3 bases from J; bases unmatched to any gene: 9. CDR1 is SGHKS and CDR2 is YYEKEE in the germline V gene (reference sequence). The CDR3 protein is CASSFGTASGTDTQYF. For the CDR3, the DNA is TGTGCCAGCAGCTTCGGGACAGCCAGTGGGACAGATACGCAGTATTTT. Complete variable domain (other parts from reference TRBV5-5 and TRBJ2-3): DAGVTQSPTHLIKTRGQQVTLRCSPISGHKSVSWYQQVLGQGPQFIFQYYEKEERGRGNFPDRFSARQFPNYSSELNVNALLLGDSALYLCASSFGTASGTDTQYFGPGTRLTVL.

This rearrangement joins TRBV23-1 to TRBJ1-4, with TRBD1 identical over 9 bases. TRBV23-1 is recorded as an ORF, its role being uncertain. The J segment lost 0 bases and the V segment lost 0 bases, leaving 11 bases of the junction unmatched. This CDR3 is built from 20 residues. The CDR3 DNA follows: TGCGCCAGCAGTCAATCGGGGGACCCGGACAGGGGATCAACTAATGAAAAACTGTTTTTT. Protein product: CASSQSGDPDRGSTNEKLFF.

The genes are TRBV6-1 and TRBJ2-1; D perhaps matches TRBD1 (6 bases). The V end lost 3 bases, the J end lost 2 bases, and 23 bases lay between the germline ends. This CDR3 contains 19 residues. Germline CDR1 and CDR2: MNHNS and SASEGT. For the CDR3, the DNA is TGTGCCAGCAGTGATAAGGGGAAAAGTCTGGACAGCACCTACAATGAGCAGTTCTTC. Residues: CASSDKGKSLDSTYNEQFF.

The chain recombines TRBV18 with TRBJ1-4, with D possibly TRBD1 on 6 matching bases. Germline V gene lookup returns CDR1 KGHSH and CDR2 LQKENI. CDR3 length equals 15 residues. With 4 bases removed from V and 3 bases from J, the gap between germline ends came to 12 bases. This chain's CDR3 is CASSHGTPPNEKLFF. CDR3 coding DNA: TGTGCCAGCTCACATGGGACACCGCCTAATGAAAAACTGTTTTTT.

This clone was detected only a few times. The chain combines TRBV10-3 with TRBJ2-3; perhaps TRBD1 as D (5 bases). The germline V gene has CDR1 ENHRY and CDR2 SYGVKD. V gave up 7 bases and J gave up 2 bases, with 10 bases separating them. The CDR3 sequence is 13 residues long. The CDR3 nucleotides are TGTGCCATCAATGAAGGGGACACAGATACGCAGTATTTT. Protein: CAINEGDTDTQYF.

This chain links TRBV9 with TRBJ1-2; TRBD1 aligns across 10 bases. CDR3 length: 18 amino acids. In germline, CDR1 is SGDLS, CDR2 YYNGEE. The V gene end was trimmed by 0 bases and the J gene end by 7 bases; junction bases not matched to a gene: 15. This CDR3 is CASSVGEGTGVVDRGYTF. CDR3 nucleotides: TGTGCCAGCAGCGTAGGGGAGGGGACAGGGGTGGTAGATCGTGGCTACACCTTC.

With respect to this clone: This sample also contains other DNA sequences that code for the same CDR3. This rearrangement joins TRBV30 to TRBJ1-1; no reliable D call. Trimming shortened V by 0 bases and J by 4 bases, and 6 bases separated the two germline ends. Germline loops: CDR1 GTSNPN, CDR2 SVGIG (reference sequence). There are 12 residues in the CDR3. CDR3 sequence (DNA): TGTGCCTGGAGTGTTAGTCGCACTGAAGCTTTCTTT. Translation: CAWSVSRTEAFF.

This CDR3 is CASQGAGNTIYF. The CDR3 DNA reads TGTGCCAGCCAGGGCGCTGGAAACACCATATATTTT. This chain joins TRBV6-5 and TRBJ1-3, with D possibly being TRBD1 (5 bases). Germline assignment: CDR1 MNHEY and CDR2 SVGAGI. The CDR3 totals 12 residues. V was cut by 8 bases and J by 2 bases, with 7 bases left in between.

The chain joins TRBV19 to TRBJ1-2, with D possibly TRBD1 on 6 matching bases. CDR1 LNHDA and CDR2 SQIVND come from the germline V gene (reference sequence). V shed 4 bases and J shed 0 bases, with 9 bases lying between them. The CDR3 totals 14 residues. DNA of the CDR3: TGTGCCAGTAGTACTGGGGACACTAACTATGGCTACACCTTC. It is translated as CASSTGDTNYGYTF.

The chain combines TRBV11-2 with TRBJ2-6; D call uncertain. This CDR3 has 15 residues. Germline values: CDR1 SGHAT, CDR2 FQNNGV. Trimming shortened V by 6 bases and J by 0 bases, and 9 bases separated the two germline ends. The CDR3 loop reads CASRQSRSGANVLTF. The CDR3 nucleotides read TGTGCCAGCAGACAATCACGCTCTGGGGCCAACGTCCTGACTTTC.

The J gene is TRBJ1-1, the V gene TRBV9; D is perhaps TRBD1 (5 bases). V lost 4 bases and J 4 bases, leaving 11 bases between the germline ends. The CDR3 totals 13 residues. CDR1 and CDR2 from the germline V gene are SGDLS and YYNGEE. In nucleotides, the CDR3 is TGTGCCAGCAGCCCCGGGGGATCCACTGAAGCTTTCTTT. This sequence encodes CASSPGGSTEAFF.